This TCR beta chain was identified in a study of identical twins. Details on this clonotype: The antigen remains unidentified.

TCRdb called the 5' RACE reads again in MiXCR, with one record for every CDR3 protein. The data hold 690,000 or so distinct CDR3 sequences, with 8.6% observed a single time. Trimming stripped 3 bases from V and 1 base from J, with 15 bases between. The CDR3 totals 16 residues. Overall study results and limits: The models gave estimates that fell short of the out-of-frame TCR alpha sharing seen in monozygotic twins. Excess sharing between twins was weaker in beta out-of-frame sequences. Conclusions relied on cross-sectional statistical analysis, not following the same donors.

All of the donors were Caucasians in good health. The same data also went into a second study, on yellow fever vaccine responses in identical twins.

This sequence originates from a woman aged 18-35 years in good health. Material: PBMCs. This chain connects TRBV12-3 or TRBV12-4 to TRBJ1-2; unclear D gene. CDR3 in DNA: TGTGCCAGCAGTTTGGCGGTAGGAATTTTTAACTATGGCTACACCTTC. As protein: CASSLAVGIFNYGYTF.